The rows below give T cell receptor beta chains drawn from one sample of a study of cytomegalovirus exposure and HLA in healthy donors. Profiling relied on immunoSEQ multiplex PCR, and the TCRdb table lists in-frame clones only, not all of them. This repertoire shows about 81,000 clones, 77% found once; its top ten account for roughly 3.2%. Specimen: PBMCs. Receptors were obtained from a man aged 45-65 years in good health and CMV-seropositive. Each CDR3 is given with its conserved first and last residue. A D gene is named only where the DNA matches it firmly. Clone size is shown for a subset of rows, as once, few, many or a class of expanded clone.

>once|TRBV19|TRBJ1-3|TRBD1
TGTGCCAGTAGTATTGGGACAGGGTTCTCTGGAAACACCATATATTTT
CASSIGTGFSGNTIYF
>-|TRBV7-9|TRBJ2-1|-
TGTGCCAGCAGCAGGACAGTCCATGAGCAGTTCTTC
CASSRTVHEQFF
>few|TRBV4-1|TRBJ1-1|TRBD1
TGCGCCAGCAGCCAAGATGGAAGACAGGGGGACTCTGAAGCTTTCTTT
CASSQDGRQGDSEAFF
>-|TRBV5-4|TRBJ2-7|TRBD1
TGTGCCAGCAGTACCGGGACAGGTCGCTCCTACGAGCAGTACTTC
CASSTGTGRSYEQYF
>-|TRBV18|TRBJ2-7|-
TGTGCCAGCTCCTCGTCGGCGGCATTCTACGAGCAGTACTTC
CASSSSAAFYEQYF
>few|TRBV11-2|TRBJ1-3|-
TGTGCCAGCAGCCTAAGGAGGCTGAGCTCTGGAAACACCATATATTTT
CASSLRRLSSGNTIYF
>-|TRBV11-3|TRBJ2-1|-
TGTGCCAGCAGCCCAAGCCGGGTGTCCTACAATGAGCAGTTCTTC
CASSPSRVSYNEQFF
>-|TRBV5-4|TRBJ2-7|TRBD1
TGTGCCAGCAGCAGAGAGACAGGGTCTTACGAGCAGTACTTC
CASSRETGSYEQYF
>-|TRBV7-9|TRBJ1-1|-
TGTGCCAGCAGCACCCGAGGTATCAACACTGAAGCTTTCTTT
CASSTRGINTEAFF
>-|TRBV6-5|TRBJ2-7|TRBD1
TGTGCCAGCAGTAGATGGACAGGGGGATCCTACGAGCAGTACTTC
CASSRWTGGSYEQYF
>few|TRBV7-2|TRBJ2-7|-
TGTGCCAGCAGCTTAGACGCCTTCGGCTCCTACGAGCAGTACTTC
CASSLDAFGSYEQYF
>-|TRBV2|TRBJ2-7|TRBD1
TGTGCCAGCAGCGCGGGACAGGGCCGTTACGAGCAGTACTTC
CASSAGQGRYEQYF
>-|TRBV25-1|TRBJ1-5|-
TGTGCCAGCAGTGAAGCTCACGGGCCCCAGCATTTT
CASSEAHGPQHF
>few|TRBV5-4|TRBJ2-7|TRBD2
TGTGCCAGCGGGACTAGCGGCTACGAGCAGTACTTC
CASGTSGYEQYF
>-|TRBV5-1|TRBJ2-5|-
TGCGCCAGCAGCTTTGGGAATAGCGGAAAACAAGAGACCCAGTACTTC
CASSFGNSGKQETQYF
>-|TRBV25-1|TRBJ2-1|TRBD2
TGTGCCAGCACACCCGGGATAGCGGGAGCCTACAATGAGCAGTTCTTC
CASTPGIAGAYNEQFF
>-|TRBV6-1|TRBJ2-7|TRBD2
TGTGCCAGCAGTGAGGGACTAGCTAGTTCCTACGAGCAGTACTTC
CASSEGLASSYEQYF
>-|TRBV19|TRBJ2-7|-
TGTGCCACCCAGTTCGGAGACGCCTACGAGCAGTACTTC
CATQFGDAYEQYF
>-|TRBV9|TRBJ2-5|-
TGTGCCAGCAGCGTTTCGATCGGGGGCCAAGAGACCCAGTACTTC
CASSVSIGGQETQYF
>-|TRBV19|TRBJ1-2|TRBD1
TGTGCCATTCGGACCGGGACAGCCAACTATGGCTACACCTTC
CAIRTGTANYGYTF
>once|TRBV27|TRBJ1-2|-
TGTGCCAGCAGCCCTGGGGGGGCTAACTATGGCTACACCTTC
CASSPGGANYGYTF
>-|TRBV7-9|TRBJ1-2|-
TGTGCCAGCAGCCCGGAGGTGGGGAATGGCTACACCTTC
CASSPEVGNGYTF
>-|TRBV15|TRBJ2-7|-
TGTGCCACCAGCAGGAACCCGACAGTGCCCTACGAGCAGTACTTC
CATSRNPTVPYEQYF
>once|TRBV19|TRBJ2-7|TRBD2
TGTGCCAGTAGTATAGGGCGGGAGGGCCCAGTCGAGCAGTACTTC
CASSIGREGPVEQYF
>-|TRBV2|TRBJ1-5|-
TGTGCCAGCAGTGAGCACAGCCTCGGCAATCAGCCCCAGCATTTT
CASSEHSLGNQPQHF
>medium-sized|TRBV4-2|TRBJ1-4|-
TGTGCCAGCAGCCAAGAAGGTGGAGGGGCGCGAGGTGAAAAACTGTTTTTT
CASSQEGGGARGEKLFF
>-|TRBV7-2|TRBJ2-7|TRBD2
TGTGCCAGCAGCTATCGGACTAGCGGGAGGTACGAGCAGTACTTC
CASSYRTSGRYEQYF
>few|TRBV10-3|TRBJ2-4|TRBD2
TGTGCCGCCCAGGGACTAGAGTCGAACATTCAGTACTTC
CAAQGLESNIQYF
>-|TRBV7-3|TRBJ2-2|-
TGTGCCAGCAGCCCTGGCCCCACCGGGGAGCTGTTTTTT
CASSPGPTGELFF
>-|TRBV4-1|TRBJ2-7|TRBD2
TGCGCCAGCAGCCAAGCTCCTAGCGGGAGGGCCTACGAGCAGTACTTC
CASSQAPSGRAYEQYF
>-|TRBV18|TRBJ2-2|-
TGTGCCAGCTCACCCCGACAGGAAGGAACCGGGGAGCTGTTTTTT
CASSPRQEGTGELFF
>-|TRBV10-3|TRBJ2-7|-
TGTGCCATCAGTGACGGAGGGACCATAGCGGCCTCCTACGAGCAGTACTTC
CAISDGGTIAASYEQYF
>-|TRBV7-3|TRBJ2-3|TRBD1
TGTGCCAGCAGCTTAGGACAGGTGGGCACAGATACGCAGTATTTT
CASSLGQVGTDTQYF
>few|TRBV4-1|TRBJ2-1|TRBD2
TGCGCCAGCAGCCTCCTAGGACTAGCGGGGTACAATGAGCAGTTCTTC
CASSLLGLAGYNEQFF
>-|TRBV7-9|TRBJ2-2|TRBD1
TGTGCCAGCAGCCTCGACAGGGGGCTTTTGAACACCGGGGAGCTGTTTTTT
CASSLDRGLLNTGELFF
>-|TRBV6-6|TRBJ2-7|-
TGTGCCAGCAGTTACAGAGTCTACGAGCAGTACTTC
CASSYRVYEQYF
>-|TRBV5-6|TRBJ1-6|-
TGTGCCAGCAGCTTGGCCGGGGGGAGAAATTCACCCCTCCACTTT
CASSLAGGRNSPLHF
>-|TRBV11-2|TRBJ2-3|-
TGTGCCAGCAGCTTGAGGGTTACAGTGGCAGATACGCAGTATTTT
CASSLRVTVADTQYF
>-|TRBV4-1|TRBJ2-5|TRBD2
TGCGCCAGCAGCCAAGGAGGACTAGCGGTAGAGACCCAGTACTTC
CASSQGGLAVETQYF
>-|TRBV15|TRBJ2-7|-
TGTGCCACCGGGGATCGGTCGGGGATCACCTACGAGCAGTACTTC
CATGDRSGITYEQYF
>-|TRBV4-2|TRBJ2-5|TRBD1
TGTGCCAGCAGCCGGACAGGGGACCAAGAGACCCAGTACTTC
CASSRTGDQETQYF
>-|TRBV11-3|TRBJ2-1|-
TGTGCCAGCAGCTTAAGGCGACTAACCTACAATGAGCAGTTCTTC
CASSLRRLTYNEQFF
>-|TRBV28|TRBJ2-5|-
TGTGCCAGCAGTTCCGAGGGTCTAGGTCAAGAGACCCAGTACTTC
CASSSEGLGQETQYF
>-|TRBV7-3|TRBJ2-3|-
TGTGCCAGCAGATATAGCGGTGTGAGCACAGATACGCAGTATTTT
CASRYSGVSTDTQYF
>-|TRBV29-1|TRBJ2-3|TRBD2
TGCAGCGTCCGCCGACTAGCGGAGAGCACAGATACGCAGTATTTT
CSVRRLAESTDTQYF